The 13 T cell receptor beta chains reported below all come from one sample, sequenced in a study of shared clonotypes between healthy human individuals (dated by TCRdb to between 2020 and 2021). The library came from the immunoSEQ multiplex PCR assay. Imported from immuneACCESS, the table was reduced by TCRdb to in-frame sequences with V and J called. These copies leave out some clones; in studies compared against another copy, an unresolved V gene accounts for under half, and the cause of the remainder is not known. This sample has fewer than 500,000 clones in its table, and roughly 79% of those were observed once. The ten largest clonotypes hold around 13% of the sample. The specimen sequenced was PBMCs. The source of these receptors is a woman between 40 and 50 years old in good health. Some clones in this sample may be carry-over from other donors' samples.

This clone was observed many times. The chain employs TRBV28 and TRBJ1-2, with D unresolved. Germline V CDR1 and CDR2: MDHEN, SYDVKM. Between the trimmed V and J ends, which lost 8 bases and 5 bases, there was a span of 15 bases. The CDR3 is 13 amino acids. The CDR3 bases are TGTGCCAGCGAAGGGTACCAGCCTTATGGCTACACCTTC. Translation: CASEGYQPYGYTF.

V is TRBV6-5 and J is TRBJ1-2; D perhaps matches TRBD1 (5 bases). V lost 7 bases and J lost 7, with 19 bases in between. Germline values: CDR1 MNHEY, CDR2 SVGAGI. There are 14 residues in the CDR3. The CDR3 is CASTNPREHAGYTF. The CDR3 coding sequence is TGTGCCAGCACGAATCCCAGGGAACATGCTGGCTACACCTTC.

This clone was found a few times. The genes are TRBV4-3 and TRBJ1-2; D ambiguous. Germline V gives CDR1 LGHNA, CDR2 YSLEER. Trimming took 0 bases from V and 2 from J, leaving 7 bases between them. The CDR3 spans 14 residues. Here the CDR3 DNA reads TGCGCCAGCAGCCAAGACCGGAGAAACTATGGCTACACCTTC. It translates to CASSQDRRNYGYTF.

Only a few counts were recorded for this clone. The chain couples TRBV5-6 to TRBJ2-5, with D uncertain. The CDR3 runs 13 residues. The V gene's germline CDR1 is SGHDT and CDR2 YYEEEE. Trimming took 3 bases from V and 2 from J, leaving 8 bases between them. The CDR3 DNA follows: TGTGCCAGCAGCTGGAACCCTCAAGAGACCCAGTACTTC. Translating it yields CASSWNPQETQYF.

The chain uses TRBV6-1 and TRBJ2-2, with D hard to call. The length of the CDR3 is 14 residues. Germline V gives CDR1 MNHNS, CDR2 SASEGT. The V end was cut by 7 bases, the J end by 3 bases, with 12 bases between. The CDR3, as DNA: TGTGCCAGCAACTTGGGCGGAGACACCGGGGAGCTGTTTTTT. Protein: CASNLGGDTGELFF.

This chain's CDR3 is CASSPGTSGRARQETQYF. The CDR3 DNA reads as TGTGCCAGCAGCCCAGGGACTAGCGGGAGGGCCCGCCAAGAGACCCAGTACTTC. The V gene is TRBV9, the J gene TRBJ2-5, with 16 nucleotides matching TRBD2. The CDR3 runs to 18 residues. Per the germline V gene, CDR1 is SGDLS and CDR2 is YYNGEE. The V segment lost 4 bases and the J segment 1 base; nucleotides outside the gene matches: 7.

The chain has TRBV5-4 and TRBJ2-5; 10 bases line up with TRBD1. Germline CDR1 and CDR2: SGHNT and YYREEE (reference sequence). The J segment lost 5 bases and the V segment lost 4 bases, leaving 8 bases of the junction unmatched. CDR3 size: 15 residues. The CDR3 sequence: CASSPRTGGMETQYF. The CDR3 DNA sequence: TGTGCCAGCAGCCCGAGGACAGGGGGTATGGAGACCCAGTACTTC.

The gene calls are TRBV7-2 and TRBJ1-1; 7 bases fit TRBD1. The CDR3 runs to 14 residues. CDR1 SGHTA and CDR2 FQGNSA come from the germline V gene. Trimming took 5 bases from V and 7 from J; bases not matched to a gene: 10. For the CDR3, the DNA is TGTGCCAGCAGCCCCGTGGACAGGTCTATTGAAGCTTTCTTT. Translating it yields CASSPVDRSIEAFF.

In regard to this clone: Other DNA sequences in the same sample also yield this CDR3. The chain carries TRBV7-9 and TRBJ1-5, with TRBD1 as a possible D gene (5 bases). The germline V and J ends were trimmed by 0 bases and 3 bases, with 9 bases remaining between them. The CDR3 sequence is 15 residues long. Germline CDR1 SEHNR, CDR2 FQNEAQ (reference sequence). The CDR3 coding sequence is TGTGCCAGCAGCTTAGCGGGGGGATCCAATCAGCCCCAGCATTTT. It yields the protein CASSLAGGSNQPQHF.

The chain joins TRBV28 to TRBJ2-1, with a possible D match to TRBD2 (6 bases). The CDR3 has 16 amino acids. CDR1 is MDHEN and CDR2 is SYDVKM in the germline V gene. V gave up 4 bases and J gave up 0 bases, with 13 bases separating them. CDR3 nucleotide sequence: TGTGCCAGCAGTTCCTATAGCGGAAACTCCTACAATGAGCAGTTCTTC. Protein: CASSSYSGNSYNEQFF.

The genes are TRBV5-1 and TRBJ2-4, with a possible D match to TRBD1 (5 bases). CDR3 length equals 16 residues. The V gene's germline CDR1 is SGHRS and CDR2 YFSETQ. V lost 4 bases to trimming and J lost 1 base, with 15 bases between them. In DNA form, the CDR3 reads TGCGCCAGCAGCACAGACACGACAGTGGCCAAAAACATTCAGTACTTC. This translates into CASSTDTTVAKNIQYF. The full variable domain, with the rest looked up from reference TRBV5-1 and TRBJ2-4, is KAGVTQTPRYLIKTRGQQVTLSCSPISGHRSVSWYQQTPGQGLQFLFEYFSETQRNKGNFPGRFSGRQFSNSRSEMNVSTLELGDSALYLCASSTDTTVAKNIQYFGAGTRLSVL.

This clone occurred a few times. This chain links TRBV19 with TRBJ2-3; 8 bases are a match to TRBD2. Trimming removed 5 bases from V and 6 bases from J; junction bases left unmatched: 7. The germline CDR1 and CDR2 sequences are LNHDA and SQIVND (reference sequence). The CDR3 spans 14 residues. CDR3: CASSPKSGSDTQYF. The CDR3 DNA reads TGTGCCAGTAGTCCTAAAAGCGGGAGTGATACGCAGTATTTT.

This clone was observed a handful of times. This chain connects TRBV28 to TRBJ2-6; D is uncertain. Germline CDR1 MDHEN, CDR2 SYDVKM. The CDR3 is 17 amino acids. Trimming took 4 bases from V and 0 from J, leaving 13 bases between them. The CDR3 loop reads CASSSRQASSGANVLTF. The CDR3 DNA sequence: TGTGCCAGCAGTTCAAGGCAGGCGAGCTCTGGGGCCAACGTCCTGACTTTC. The complete variable domain, with remaining parts taken from reference TRBV28 and TRBJ2-6, reads DVKVTQSSRYLVKRTGEKVFLECVQDMDHENMFWYRQDPGLGLRLIYFSYDVKMKEKGDIPEGYSVSREKKERFSLILESASTNQTSMYLCASSSRQASSGANVLTFGAGSRLTVL.